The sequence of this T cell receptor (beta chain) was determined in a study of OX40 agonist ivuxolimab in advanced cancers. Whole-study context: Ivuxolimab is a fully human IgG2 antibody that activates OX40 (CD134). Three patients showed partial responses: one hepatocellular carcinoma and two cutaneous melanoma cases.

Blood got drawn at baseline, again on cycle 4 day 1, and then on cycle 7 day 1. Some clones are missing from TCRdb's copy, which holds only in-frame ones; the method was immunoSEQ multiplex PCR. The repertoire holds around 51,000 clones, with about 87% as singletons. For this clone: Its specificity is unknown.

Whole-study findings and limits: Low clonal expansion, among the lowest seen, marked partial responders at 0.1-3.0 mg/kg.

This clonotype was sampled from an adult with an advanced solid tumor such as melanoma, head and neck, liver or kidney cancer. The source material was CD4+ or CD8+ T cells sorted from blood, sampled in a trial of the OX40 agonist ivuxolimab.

CDR3 bases: TGCGCCAGCAGCCAAGAGAAAATTCTTGGACCCCTAGACCTAACAGATACGCAGTATTTT. As protein: CASSQEKILGPLDLTDTQYF. The chain couples TRBV4-1 to TRBJ2-3; D uncertain. Trimming took off 0 bases at V and 3 bases at J, with 25 bases between the two ends. The CDR3 runs 20 residues. The germline CDR1 and CDR2 sequences are MGHRA and YSYEKL.